One sample yielded the 29 T cell receptor beta chains listed below, sequenced in a study of CD8 T cells in Susac syndrome. It was with random hexamers that roughly 0.45 to 1 ug RNA was reverse transcribed. Each CDR3 protein gets one entry after TCRdb re-called the immunoSEQ multiplex PCR reads with MiXCR. This table holds about 140,000 distinct CDR3 sequences, approximately 95% found once. Sequencing was performed on CD4+ T cells from PBMCs. The receptors were gathered from a human donor with Susac syndrome.

The chain combines TRBV30 with TRBJ2-1; D not certain. This CDR3 is built from 12 residues. Trimming took 2 bases from V and 5 from J, leaving 7 bases between them. CDR1 and CDR2 (germline): GTSNPN, SVGIG (reference sequence). DNA for the CDR3: TGTGCCTGGAGTTGGCAGAACAATGAGCAGTTCTTC. It codes for CAWSWQNNEQFF.

V is TRBV7-9 and J is TRBJ2-3; D ambiguous. CDR1 and CDR2 from the germline V gene are SEHNR and FQNEAQ (reference sequence). The CDR3 contains 14 residues. Trimming removed 2 bases at V and 0 bases at J, with 6 bases between. CDR3 coding DNA: TGTGCCAGCAGCTTACAGCGAAGCACAGATACGCAGTATTTT. Amino acids: CASSLQRSTDTQYF.

The CDR3 bases are TGCAGCGTTGAAGGGACTAGAACCGACGAGCAGTACTTC. Amino acids: CSVEGTRTDEQYF. The V gene is TRBV29-1, the J gene TRBJ2-7; 7 positions match TRBD2. J lost 5 bases, V lost 1 base, and 5 bases had no gene match. The germline CDR1 and CDR2 sequences are SQVTM and ANQGSEA. The CDR3 runs to 13 residues.

This sequence joins TRBV29-1 and TRBJ1-1; 7 nucleotides line up with TRBD1. V lost 7 bases and J lost 5; bases outside the gene matches: 4. CDR1 and CDR2 from the germline V gene are SQVTM and ANQGSEA. The CDR3 extends over 11 amino acids. In DNA, the CDR3 is TGCAGCGCTGACAGGGTAACTGAAGCTTTCTTT. Translation gives CSADRVTEAFF.

The chain is built from TRBV28 and TRBJ2-1, with a tentative D call TRBD1 (6 bases). Germline V gene sequence: CDR1 MDHEN, CDR2 SYDVKM. The CDR3 runs to 15 residues. Trimming removed 5 bases at V and 0 bases at J, with 11 bases between. CDR3 bases: TGTGCCAGCAGTACAGGGTATCACTCCTACAATGAGCAGTTCTTC. Protein sequence: CASSTGYHSYNEQFF.

The chain has TRBV4-3 and TRBJ2-6; D is uncertain. Between the trimmed V and J ends, which lost 3 bases and 4 bases, there was a span of 7 bases. The length of the CDR3 is 14 residues. The germline V gene encodes CDR1 LGHNA and CDR2 YSLEER. CDR3 region: CASSHRSGANVLTF. For the CDR3, the DNA is TGCGCCAGCAGCCATAGGTCCGGGGCCAACGTCCTGACTTTC.

The J gene is TRBJ2-1, the V gene TRBV12-3 or TRBV12-4, with 10 positions matching TRBD2. The CDR3 runs 15 residues. V lost 6 bases, J lost 6 bases, and 8 bases stayed unmatched. CDR3 bases: TGTGCCAGCAGCCTAGGGACTAGCGCACCCAATGAGCAGTTCTTC. Residues: CASSLGTSAPNEQFF.

This rearrangement joins TRBV7-9 to TRBJ2-2, with D maybe TRBD1 (5 bases). There are 14 residues in the CDR3. V was pared by 5 bases and J by 5 bases, with 12 bases between. Germline CDR1 SEHNR, CDR2 FQNEAQ (reference sequence). Written as DNA, the CDR3 is TGTGCCAGCAGCAGGGGCGTGAATACCGGGGAGCTGTTTTTT. This gives the protein CASSRGVNTGELFF.

This chain connects TRBV29-1 to TRBJ1-2, with no clear D. Germline CDR1 is SQVTM and CDR2 is ANQGSEA. The CDR3 sequence is 11 residues long. Trimming left V 1 base short and J 8 bases short, with 8 bases between. CDR3 sequence (DNA): TGCAGCGTTGAAGTTCGGAGAGGCTACACCTTC. Translation: CSVEVRRGYTF.

The chain's CDR3 is CASSQARLANEKLFF. CDR3 in DNA: TGTGCCAGCAGCCAGGCAAGGCTAGCTAATGAAAAACTGTTTTTT. This chain uses TRBV3-1 with TRBJ1-4; D gene uncertain. The CDR3 is 15 amino acids. Looked up from germline, CDR1 is LGHDT and CDR2 is YNNKEL (reference sequence). Trimming cost V 3 bases and J 3 bases, with 11 bases left between them.

The V and J genes are TRBV15 and TRBJ2-1, with 9 bases lining up with TRBD1. The germline CDR1 and CDR2 sequences are LNHNV and YYDKDF (reference sequence). With V trimmed by 3 bases and J by 8 bases, 5 bases remained unmatched. The CDR3 consists of 14 residues. For the CDR3, the DNA is TGTGCCACCAGCAGGGGACAGGGAAGGGATGAGCAGTTCTTC. Its protein is CATSRGQGRDEQFF.

The chain combines TRBV20-1 with TRBJ2-5; D possibly matches TRBD1 or TRBD2 (5 bases each). Per germline, CDR1 DFQATT and CDR2 SNEGSKA (reference sequence). CDR3 length: 15 residues. The V end lost 3 bases, the J end lost 1 base, and 15 bases lay between the germline ends. CDR3 sequence: CSASRVSAFQETQYF. CDR3 DNA: TGCAGTGCTAGCAGGGTTAGCGCATTCCAAGAGACCCAGTACTTC.

The chain joins TRBV12-3 or TRBV12-4 to TRBJ1-2; 7 nucleotides agree with TRBD1. This CDR3 is built from 15 residues. V was clipped by 3 bases and J by 6 bases; unmatched bases: 10. The CDR3 region has the DNA TGTGCCAGCAGTTTGTCCGGGAGGGGGCTAAATGGCTACACCTTC. It codes for CASSLSGRGLNGYTF.

CDR3 DNA sequence: TGCGCCAGCAGCCAAGTCTGGAGACTAGCGGGAGTCAACGAGCAGTACTTC. Amino acid sequence: CASSQVWRLAGVNEQYF. The gene calls are TRBV4-3 and TRBJ2-7; the match to TRBD2 covers 12 bases. Trimming at V came to 1 base and at J to 5 bases, leaving 9 bases not matched to a gene. The length of the CDR3 is 17 residues. Germline-derived CDR1 and CDR2 are LGHNA and YSLEER.

V and J are TRBV12-3 or TRBV12-4 and TRBJ2-3, with 7 nucleotides matching TRBD2. V lost 6 bases and J lost 8; bases outside the gene matches: 11. This CDR3 has 14 amino acids. The CDR3 loop reads CASRATVSGGTQYF. The CDR3 DNA is TGTGCCAGCAGAGCAACAGTATCGGGAGGTACGCAGTATTTT.

The rearrangement uses TRBV23-1 and TRBJ2-1, with TRBD2 matching over 8 bases. TRBV23-1 is an ORF for which the function is uncertain. This CDR3 has 19 residues. The trim removed 4 bases at V and 2 bases at J, leaving 16 bases unmatched. This chain's CDR3 is CASSRRGDRSGAPYNEQFF. Written as DNA, the CDR3 is TGCGCCAGCAGTCGGAGGGGGGACCGTAGCGGGGCCCCCTACAATGAGCAGTTCTTC.

The CDR3 is CASSFDATGTTGGGYTF. The CDR3 bases are TGTGCCAGCAGTTTCGACGCAACGGGGACCACAGGGGGTGGCTACACCTTC. The chain is built from TRBV28 and TRBJ1-2, with 8 bases lining up with TRBD1. J lost 7 bases, V lost 3 bases, and 16 bases had no gene match. The CDR3 sequence is 17 residues long. Germline V gene data show CDR1 as MDHEN and CDR2 as SYDVKM.

This clonotype has only one observation. The chain uses TRBV28 and TRBJ1-5, with D possibly being TRBD1 (6 bases). The germline gives CDR1 MDHEN, CDR2 SYDVKM. This CDR3 comprises 15 residues. V gave up 6 bases and J gave up 7 bases, with 19 bases separating them. The CDR3 bases are TGTGCCAGCAGATCCGTTCGGGGGGCCGGCCAGCCCCAGCATTTT. Encoded protein: CASRSVRGAGQPQHF.

The V call is TRBV28, the J call TRBJ1-1, with a tentative D call TRBD1 (5 bases). Germline V CDR1 and CDR2: MDHEN, SYDVKM. V was clipped by 9 bases and J by 3 bases, with 14 bases between them. This CDR3 has 13 residues. The CDR3 reads CASYPSGHTEAFF. The CDR3 DNA reads TGTGCCAGTTACCCCTCAGGGCACACTGAAGCTTTCTTT.

The chain employs TRBV7-8 and TRBJ2-1; D is unclear. Germline CDR1 SGHVS, CDR2 FQNEAQ. The CDR3 has 14 amino acids. V lost 1 base, J lost 10 bases, and 14 bases lay in between. The CDR3: CASSLVMGPGEQFF. The CDR3 region has the DNA TGTGCCAGCAGCTTAGTTATGGGCCCCGGGGAGCAGTTCTTC.

CDR3 region: CASSLASGQPQHF. CDR3 DNA sequence: TGTGCCAGCAGTTTAGCGAGCGGACAGCCCCAGCATTTT. The chain combines TRBV12-3 or TRBV12-4 with TRBJ1-5, with D hard to call. V lost 0 bases to trimming and J lost 7 bases, with 7 bases between them. This CDR3 is 13 amino acids long.

The V and J genes are TRBV12-3 or TRBV12-4 and TRBJ2-1; 8 bases are shared with TRBD2. J was trimmed by 0 bases and V by 8 bases; bases with no gene match: 6. This CDR3 is built from 15 residues. CDR3 in amino acids: CASAKSGSSYNEQFF. For the CDR3, the DNA is TGTGCCAGCGCCAAGAGCGGGAGCTCCTACAATGAGCAGTTCTTC.

J is TRBJ2-7 and V is TRBV4-1; TRBD1 aligns across 8 bases. Germline V gene sequence: CDR1 MGHRA, CDR2 YSYEKL. The CDR3 is 16 residues long. The V and J ends lost 3 bases and 3 bases, in that order; junction bases with no gene match: 10. CDR3 coding DNA: TGCGCCAGCAGCCACCATACAGGGGGTGGAAACTACGAGCAGTACTTC. Protein: CASSHHTGGGNYEQYF.

The V call is TRBV12-3 or TRBV12-4, the J call TRBJ1-5, with D hard to call. The CDR3 is 15 amino acids. Trimming removed 6 bases at V and 3 bases at J, with 15 bases between. In DNA, the CDR3 is TGTGCCAGCAGCCGCTCCGGGATGACCAATCAGCCCCAGCATTTT. Its translation: CASSRSGMTNQPQHF.

This clonotype was seen more than once but under ten times. The chain employs TRBV20-1 and TRBJ1-5; tentative D call: TRBD1 (5 bases). The CDR3 extends over 15 amino acids. The germline V and J ends were trimmed by 3 bases and 2 bases, with 14 bases remaining between them. Germline V gene sequence: CDR1 DFQATT, CDR2 SNEGSKA (reference sequence). The CDR3 sequence is CSASKGGAGNQPQHF. The CDR3 nucleotides are TGCAGTGCTAGTAAGGGAGGGGCGGGCAATCAGCCCCAGCATTTT.

This clonotype was seen a few times. The gene calls are TRBV5-4 and TRBJ2-3; possibly TRBD2 for D (6 bases). CDR1 and CDR2 from the germline V gene are SGHNT and YYREEE (reference sequence). The CDR3 totals 14 residues. Trimming took 4 bases from V and 1 from J, leaving 10 bases between them. CDR3 coding DNA: TGTGCCAGCAGCCCGGGACTGCGCACAGATACGCAGTATTTT. This gives the protein CASSPGLRTDTQYF.

V and J are TRBV29-1 and TRBJ1-2; 7 bases line up with TRBD1. The V gene's germline CDR1 is SQVTM and CDR2 ANQGSEA. The CDR3 contains 12 residues. V trimming: 4 bases; J trimming: 8 bases; junction bases outside the gene matches: 7. CDR3 nucleotides: TGCAGCGTTGTGGGACAGTTTAGCGGCTACACCTTC. It specifies CSVVGQFSGYTF.

This clonotype turned up a few times. The chain couples TRBV9 to TRBJ2-7; D is unresolved. Deletions cut 4 bases from V and 0 bases from J, with 14 bases between. This CDR3 contains 15 residues. The V gene's germline CDR1 is SGDLS and CDR2 YYNGEE. The CDR3 sequence is CASSPWGSFSYEQYF. The CDR3 DNA follows: TGTGCCAGCAGCCCCTGGGGTAGCTTCTCCTACGAGCAGTACTTC.

This chain joins TRBV9 and TRBJ2-3; no clear D gene. This CDR3 contains 14 residues. CDR1 SGDLS and CDR2 YYNGEE come from the germline V gene. The V and J ends lost 0 bases and 4 bases respectively, with 9 bases between them. CDR3 amino acids: CASSVVSVADTQYF. For the CDR3, the DNA is TGTGCCAGCAGCGTAGTATCAGTGGCAGATACGCAGTATTTT.